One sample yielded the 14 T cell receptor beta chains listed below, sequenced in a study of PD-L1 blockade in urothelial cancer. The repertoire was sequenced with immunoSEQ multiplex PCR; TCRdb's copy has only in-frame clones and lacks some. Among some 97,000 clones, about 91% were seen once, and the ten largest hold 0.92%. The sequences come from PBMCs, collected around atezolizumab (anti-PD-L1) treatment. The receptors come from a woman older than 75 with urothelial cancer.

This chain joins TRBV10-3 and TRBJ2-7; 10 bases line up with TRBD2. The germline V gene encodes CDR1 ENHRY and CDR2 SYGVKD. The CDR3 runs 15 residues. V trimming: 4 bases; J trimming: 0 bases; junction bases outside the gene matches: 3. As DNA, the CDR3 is TGTGCCATCAGTGGGACTAGCGGTAACTCCTACGAGCAGTACTTC. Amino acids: CAISGTSGNSYEQYF.

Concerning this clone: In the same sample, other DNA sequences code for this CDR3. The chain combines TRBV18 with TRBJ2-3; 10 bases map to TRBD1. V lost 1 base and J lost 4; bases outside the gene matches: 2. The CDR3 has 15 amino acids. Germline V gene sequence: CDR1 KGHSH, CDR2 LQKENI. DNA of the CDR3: TGTGCCAGCTCACCACGACAGGGGGCGGCAGATACGCAGTATTTT. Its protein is CASSPRQGAADTQYF.

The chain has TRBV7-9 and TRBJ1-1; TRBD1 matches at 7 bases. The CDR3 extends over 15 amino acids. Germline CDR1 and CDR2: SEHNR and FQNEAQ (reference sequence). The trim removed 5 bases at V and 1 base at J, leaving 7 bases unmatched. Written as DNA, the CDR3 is TGTGCCAGCAGCCAGGGGGGCAGAACGAACACTGAAGCTTTCTTT. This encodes CASSQGGRTNTEAFF.

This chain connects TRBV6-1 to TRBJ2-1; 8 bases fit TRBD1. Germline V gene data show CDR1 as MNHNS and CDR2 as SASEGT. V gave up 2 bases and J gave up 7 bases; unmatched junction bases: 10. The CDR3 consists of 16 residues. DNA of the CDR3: TGTGCCAGCAGTGAACCTAGGACAGGGAGAAGTAATGAGCAGTTCTTC. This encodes CASSEPRTGRSNEQFF.

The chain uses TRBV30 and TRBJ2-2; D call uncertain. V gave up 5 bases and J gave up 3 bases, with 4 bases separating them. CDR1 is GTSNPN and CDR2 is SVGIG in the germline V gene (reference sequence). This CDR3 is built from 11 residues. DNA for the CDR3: TGTGCCTGGCTTGACACCGGGGAGCTGTTTTTT. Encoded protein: CAWLDTGELFF.

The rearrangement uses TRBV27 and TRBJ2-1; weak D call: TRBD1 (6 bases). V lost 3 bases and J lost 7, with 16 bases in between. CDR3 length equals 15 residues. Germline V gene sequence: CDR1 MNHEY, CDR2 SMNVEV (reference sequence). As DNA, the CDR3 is TGTGCCAGCAGTTTGGGGGCGTTTGGCGCGAATGAGCAGTTCTTC. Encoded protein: CASSLGAFGANEQFF.

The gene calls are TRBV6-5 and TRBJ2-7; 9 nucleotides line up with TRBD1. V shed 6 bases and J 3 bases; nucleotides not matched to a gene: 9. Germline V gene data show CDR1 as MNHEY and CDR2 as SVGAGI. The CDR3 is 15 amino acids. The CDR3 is CASSRTGQGIYEQYF. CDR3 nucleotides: TGTGCCAGCAGCCGCACGGGACAGGGCATCTACGAGCAGTACTTC.

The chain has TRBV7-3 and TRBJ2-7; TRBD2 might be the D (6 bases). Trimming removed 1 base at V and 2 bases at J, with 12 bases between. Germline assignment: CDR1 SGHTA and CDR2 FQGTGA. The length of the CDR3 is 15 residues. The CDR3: CASSLRREFAYEQYF. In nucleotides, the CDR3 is TGTGCCAGCAGCTTAAGGCGGGAATTCGCCTACGAGCAGTACTTC.

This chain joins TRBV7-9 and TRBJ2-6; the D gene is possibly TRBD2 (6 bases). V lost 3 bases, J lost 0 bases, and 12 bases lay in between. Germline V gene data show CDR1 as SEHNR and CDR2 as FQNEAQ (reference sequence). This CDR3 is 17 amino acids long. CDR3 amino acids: CASSFRDSYSGANVLTF. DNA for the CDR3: TGTGCCAGCAGCTTCCGGGACTCCTACTCTGGGGCCAACGTCCTGACTTTC.

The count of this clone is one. The CDR3 region has the DNA TGTGCCAGCAGCCCGGCGTCTGCAGGGGTGTATGGCTACACCTTC. Translation: CASSPASAGVYGYTF. This chain joins TRBV7-2 and TRBJ1-2, with D maybe TRBD1 (6 bases). The germline gives CDR1 SGHTA, CDR2 FQGNSA. CDR3 length: 15 residues. V was pared by 5 bases and J by 5 bases, with 18 bases between.

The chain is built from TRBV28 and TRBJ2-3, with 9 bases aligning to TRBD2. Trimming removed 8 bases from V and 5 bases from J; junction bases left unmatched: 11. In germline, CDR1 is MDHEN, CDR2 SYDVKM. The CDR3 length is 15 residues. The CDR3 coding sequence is TGTGCCAGCTGGGGGGTAGCGGGAGAGGGAGATACGCAGTATTTT. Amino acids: CASWGVAGEGDTQYF.

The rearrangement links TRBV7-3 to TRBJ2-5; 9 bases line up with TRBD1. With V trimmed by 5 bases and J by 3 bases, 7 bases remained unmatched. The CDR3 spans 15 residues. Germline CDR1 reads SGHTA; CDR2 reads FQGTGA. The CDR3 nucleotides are TGTGCCAGCAGCCCCACGGGACAGGGAGAAGAGACCCAGTACTTC. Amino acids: CASSPTGQGEETQYF.

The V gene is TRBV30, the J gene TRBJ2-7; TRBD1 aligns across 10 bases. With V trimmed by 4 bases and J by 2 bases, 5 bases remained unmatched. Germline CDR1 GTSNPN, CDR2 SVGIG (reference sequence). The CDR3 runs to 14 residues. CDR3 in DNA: TGTGCCTGGACACCGGGACAGGGGCCCTACGAGCAGTACTTC. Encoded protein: CAWTPGQGPYEQYF.

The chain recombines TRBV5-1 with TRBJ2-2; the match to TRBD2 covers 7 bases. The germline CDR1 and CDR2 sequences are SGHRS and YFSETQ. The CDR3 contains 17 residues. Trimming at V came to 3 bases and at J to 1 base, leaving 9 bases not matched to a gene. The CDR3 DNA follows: TGCGCCAGCAGCTGGGGGAGGGGAGCCGTGAACACCGGGGAGCTGTTTTTT. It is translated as CASSWGRGAVNTGELFF.